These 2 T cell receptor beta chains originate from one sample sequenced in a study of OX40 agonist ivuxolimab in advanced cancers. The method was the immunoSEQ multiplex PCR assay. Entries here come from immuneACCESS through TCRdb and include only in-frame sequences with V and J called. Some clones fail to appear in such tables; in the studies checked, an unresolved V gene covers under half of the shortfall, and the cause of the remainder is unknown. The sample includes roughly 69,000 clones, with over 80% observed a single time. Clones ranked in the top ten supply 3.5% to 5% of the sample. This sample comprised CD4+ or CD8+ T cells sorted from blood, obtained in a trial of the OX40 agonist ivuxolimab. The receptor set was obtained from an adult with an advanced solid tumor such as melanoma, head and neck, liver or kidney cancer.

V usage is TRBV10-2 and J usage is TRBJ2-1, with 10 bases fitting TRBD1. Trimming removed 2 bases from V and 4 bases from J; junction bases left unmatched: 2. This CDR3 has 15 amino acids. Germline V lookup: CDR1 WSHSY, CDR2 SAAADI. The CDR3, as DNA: TGCGCCAGCAGTGAGAGGACAGGGGGATACAATGAGCAGTTCTTC. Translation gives CASSERTGGYNEQFF.

The CDR3 loop reads CASSLDSPFSSYNEQFF. In nucleotides, the CDR3 is TGTGCCAGCAGCTTGGACTCACCCTTTTCTTCCTACAATGAGCAGTTCTTC. V gene TRBV5-5 combines with J gene TRBJ2-1; D unresolved. CDR3 size: 17 residues. Trimming removed 0 bases at V and 1 base at J, with 14 bases between. Per the germline V gene, CDR1 is SGHKS and CDR2 is YYEKEE (reference sequence).